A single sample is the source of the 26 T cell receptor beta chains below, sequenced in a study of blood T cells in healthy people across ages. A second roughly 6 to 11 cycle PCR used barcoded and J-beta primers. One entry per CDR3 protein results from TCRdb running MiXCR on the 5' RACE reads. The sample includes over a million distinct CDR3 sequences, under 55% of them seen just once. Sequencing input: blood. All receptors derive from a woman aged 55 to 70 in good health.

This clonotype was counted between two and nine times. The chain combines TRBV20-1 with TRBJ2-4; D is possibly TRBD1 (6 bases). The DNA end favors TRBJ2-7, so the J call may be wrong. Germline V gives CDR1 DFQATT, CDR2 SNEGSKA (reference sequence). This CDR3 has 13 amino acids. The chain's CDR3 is CSAENRVSGEQYF. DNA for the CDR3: TGCAGTGCTGAGAACAGGGTGTCGGGCGAGCAGTACTTC.

CDR3 DNA: TGTGCCAGCAGCGTTGGCAGATTGGGCTACGAGCAGTACTTC. It specifies CASSVGRLGYEQYF. This chain joins TRBV9 and TRBJ2-7; D is uncertain. This CDR3 comprises 14 residues. In germline, CDR1 is SGDLS, CDR2 YYNGEE. Trimming removed 2 bases at V and 3 bases at J, with 12 bases between.

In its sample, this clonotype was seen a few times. In DNA, the CDR3 is TGTGCCAGCAGCTTAGCGCCCGGGACCGTGTACGAGCAGTACTTC. It yields the protein CASSLAPGTVYEQYF. The V call is TRBV7-2, the J call TRBJ2-7; either TRBD1 or TRBD2 may fit D (5 bases each). Trimming removed 0 bases at V and 4 bases at J, with 13 bases between. In germline, CDR1 is SGHTA, CDR2 FQGNSA. The CDR3 extends over 15 amino acids.

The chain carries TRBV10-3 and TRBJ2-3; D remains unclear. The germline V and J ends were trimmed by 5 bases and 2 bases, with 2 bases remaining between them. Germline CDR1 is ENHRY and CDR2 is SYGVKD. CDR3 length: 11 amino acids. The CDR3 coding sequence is TGTGCCATCAGTCTCACAGATACGCAGTATTTT. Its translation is CAISLTDTQYF.

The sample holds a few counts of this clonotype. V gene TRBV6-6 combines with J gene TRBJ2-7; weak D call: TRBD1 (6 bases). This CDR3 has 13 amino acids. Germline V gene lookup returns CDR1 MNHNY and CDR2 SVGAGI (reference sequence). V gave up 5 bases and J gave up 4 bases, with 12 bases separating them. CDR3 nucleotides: TGTGCCAGCAGTGACAGGACAGATTACGAGCAGTACTTC. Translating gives CASSDRTDYEQYF.

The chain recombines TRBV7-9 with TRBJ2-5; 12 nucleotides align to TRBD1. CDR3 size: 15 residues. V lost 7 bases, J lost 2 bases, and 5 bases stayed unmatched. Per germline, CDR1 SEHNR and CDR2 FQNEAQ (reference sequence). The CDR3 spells CASTPGQGAQETQYF. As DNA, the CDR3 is TGTGCCAGCACTCCGGGACAGGGGGCTCAAGAGACCCAGTACTTC.

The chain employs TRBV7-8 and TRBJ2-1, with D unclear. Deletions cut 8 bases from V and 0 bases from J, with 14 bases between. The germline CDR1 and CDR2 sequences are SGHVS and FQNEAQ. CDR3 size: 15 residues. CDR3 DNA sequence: TGTGCCAGCGGAACGAGACAAAGCTCCTACAATGAGCAGTTCTTC. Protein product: CASGTRQSSYNEQFF.

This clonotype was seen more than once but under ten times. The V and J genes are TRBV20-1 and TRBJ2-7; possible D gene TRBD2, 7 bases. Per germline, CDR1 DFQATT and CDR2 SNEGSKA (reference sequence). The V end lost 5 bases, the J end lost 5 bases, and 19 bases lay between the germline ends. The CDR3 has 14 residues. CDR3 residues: CSAFPLWGGHEQYF. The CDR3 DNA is TGCAGTGCTTTCCCTTTGTGGGGGGGCCACGAGCAGTACTTC.

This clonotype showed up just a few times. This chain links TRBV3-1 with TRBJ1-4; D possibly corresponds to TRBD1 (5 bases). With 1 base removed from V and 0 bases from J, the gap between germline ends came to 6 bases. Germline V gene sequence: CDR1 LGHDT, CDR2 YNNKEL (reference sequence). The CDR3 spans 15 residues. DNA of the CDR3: TGTGCCAGCAGCCAAGCCAGGGCAACTAATGAAAAACTGTTTTTT. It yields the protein CASSQARATNEKLFF.

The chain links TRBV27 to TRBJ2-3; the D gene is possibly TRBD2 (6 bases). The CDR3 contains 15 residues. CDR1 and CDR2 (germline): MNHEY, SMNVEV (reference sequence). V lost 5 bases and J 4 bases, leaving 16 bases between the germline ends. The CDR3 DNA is TGTGCCAGCAGTCCCTCCAGCGGAGGGGCAGATACGCAGTATTTT. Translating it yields CASSPSSGGADTQYF.

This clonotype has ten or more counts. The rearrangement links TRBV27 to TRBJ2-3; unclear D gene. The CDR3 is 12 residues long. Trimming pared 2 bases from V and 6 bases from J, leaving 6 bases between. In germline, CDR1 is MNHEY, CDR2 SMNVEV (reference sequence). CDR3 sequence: CASSLMGDTQYF. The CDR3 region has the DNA TGTGCCAGCAGTTTAATGGGGGATACGCAGTATTTT.

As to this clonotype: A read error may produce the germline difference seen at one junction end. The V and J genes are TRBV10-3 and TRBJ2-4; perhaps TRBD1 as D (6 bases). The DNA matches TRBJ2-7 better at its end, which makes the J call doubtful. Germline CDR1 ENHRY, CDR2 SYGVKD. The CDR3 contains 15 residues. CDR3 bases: TGTGCCGTCAGTGGATACAGGGTGGAGGAGTACGAGCAGTACTTC. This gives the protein CAVSGYRVEEYEQYF.

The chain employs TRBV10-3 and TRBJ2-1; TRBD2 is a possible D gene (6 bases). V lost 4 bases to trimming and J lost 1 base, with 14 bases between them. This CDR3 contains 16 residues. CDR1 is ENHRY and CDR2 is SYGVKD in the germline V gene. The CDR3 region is CAISGLSSESYNEQFF. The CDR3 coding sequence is TGTGCCATCAGTGGGTTGTCTAGCGAGTCCTACAATGAGCAGTTCTTC.

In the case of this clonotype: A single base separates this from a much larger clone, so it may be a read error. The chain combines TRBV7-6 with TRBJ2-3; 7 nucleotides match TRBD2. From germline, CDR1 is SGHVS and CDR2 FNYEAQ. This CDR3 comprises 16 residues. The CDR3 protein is CACSSRIAGDTDTQYF. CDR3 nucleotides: TGTGCCTGCAGCTCCCGCATTGCGGGAGACACAGATACGCAGTATTTT.

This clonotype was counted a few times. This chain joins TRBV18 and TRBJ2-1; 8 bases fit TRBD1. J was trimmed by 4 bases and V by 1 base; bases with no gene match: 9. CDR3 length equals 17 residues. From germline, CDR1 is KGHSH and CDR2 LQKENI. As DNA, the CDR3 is TGTGCCAGCTCACCACGGGCAGGGGGCATTGGATACAATGAGCAGTTCTTC. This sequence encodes CASSPRAGGIGYNEQFF.

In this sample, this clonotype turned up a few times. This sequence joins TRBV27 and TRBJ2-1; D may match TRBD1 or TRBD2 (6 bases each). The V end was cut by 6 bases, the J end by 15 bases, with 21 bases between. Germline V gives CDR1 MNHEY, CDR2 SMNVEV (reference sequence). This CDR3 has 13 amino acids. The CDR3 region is CASSSPPGAKRFF. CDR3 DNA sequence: TGTGCCAGCAGCAGTCCCCCGGGGGCAAAGCGGTTCTTC.

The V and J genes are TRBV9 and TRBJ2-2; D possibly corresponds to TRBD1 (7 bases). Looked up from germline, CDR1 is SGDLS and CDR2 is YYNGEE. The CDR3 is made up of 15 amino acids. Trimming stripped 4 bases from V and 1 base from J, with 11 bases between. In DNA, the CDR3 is TGTGCCAGCAGCTATCAGGGGGGGAACACCGGGGAGCTGTTTTTT. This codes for CASSYQGGNTGELFF.

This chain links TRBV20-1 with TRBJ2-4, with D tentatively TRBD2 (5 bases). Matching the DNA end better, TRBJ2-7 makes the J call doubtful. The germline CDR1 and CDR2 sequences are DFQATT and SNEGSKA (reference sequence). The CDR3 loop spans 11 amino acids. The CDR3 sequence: CSARGLYEQYF. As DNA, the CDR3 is TGCAGTGCCCGAGGACTTTACGAGCAGTACTTC.

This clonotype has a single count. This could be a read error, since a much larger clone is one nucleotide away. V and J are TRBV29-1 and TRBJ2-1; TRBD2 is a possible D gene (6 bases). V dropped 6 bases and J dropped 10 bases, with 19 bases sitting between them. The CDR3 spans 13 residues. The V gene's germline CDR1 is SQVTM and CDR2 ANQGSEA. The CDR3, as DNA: TGCAGCGTCCTGACTAGTTTTAAGAAGGAGCAGTTCTTC. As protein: CSVLTSFKKEQFF.

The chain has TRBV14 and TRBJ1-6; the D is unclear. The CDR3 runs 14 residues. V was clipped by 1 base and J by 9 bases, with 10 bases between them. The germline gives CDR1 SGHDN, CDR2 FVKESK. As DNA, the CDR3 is TGTGCCAGCAGCCAAGTTACAAGGCCTTCACCCCTCCACTTT. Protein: CASSQVTRPSPLHF.

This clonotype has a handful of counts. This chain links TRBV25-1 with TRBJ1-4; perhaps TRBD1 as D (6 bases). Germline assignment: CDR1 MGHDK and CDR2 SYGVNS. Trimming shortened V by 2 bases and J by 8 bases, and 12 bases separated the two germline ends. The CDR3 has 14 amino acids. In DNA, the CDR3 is TGTGCCAGCAGTGAACGTCGGACAGACGAAAAACTGTTTTTT. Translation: CASSERRTDEKLFF.

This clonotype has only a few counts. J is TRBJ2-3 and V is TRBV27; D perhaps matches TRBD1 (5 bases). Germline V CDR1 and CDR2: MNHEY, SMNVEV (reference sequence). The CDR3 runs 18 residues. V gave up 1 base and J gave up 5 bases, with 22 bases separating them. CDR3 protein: CASSLLGLRMPEKDTQYF. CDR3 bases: TGTGCCAGCAGTTTATTGGGGCTCCGAATGCCAGAAAAAGATACGCAGTATTTT.

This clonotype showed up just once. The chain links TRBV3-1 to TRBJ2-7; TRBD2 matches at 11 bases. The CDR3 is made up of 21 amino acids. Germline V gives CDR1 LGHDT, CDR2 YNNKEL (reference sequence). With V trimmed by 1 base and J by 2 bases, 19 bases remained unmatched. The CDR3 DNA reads TGTGCCAGCAGCCAAGGATCGGGGAGGCTAGCGGGAGGCCGAACCCCCTACGAGCAGTACTTC. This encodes CASSQGSGRLAGGRTPYEQYF.

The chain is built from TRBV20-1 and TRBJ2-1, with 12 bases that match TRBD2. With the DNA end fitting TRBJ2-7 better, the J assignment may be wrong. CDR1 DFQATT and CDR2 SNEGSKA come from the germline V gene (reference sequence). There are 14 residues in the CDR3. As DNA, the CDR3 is TGCAGTGCGGATCTAGCGGGAGGGTACAATGAGCAGTACTTC. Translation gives CSADLAGGYNEQYF.

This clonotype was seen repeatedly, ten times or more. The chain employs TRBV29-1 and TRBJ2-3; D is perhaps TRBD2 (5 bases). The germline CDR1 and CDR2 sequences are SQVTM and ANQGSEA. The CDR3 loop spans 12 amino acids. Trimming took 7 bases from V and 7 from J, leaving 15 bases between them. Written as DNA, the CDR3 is TGCAGCGCTCGGGGAACCCTGAATACGCAGTATTTT. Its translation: CSARGTLNTQYF.

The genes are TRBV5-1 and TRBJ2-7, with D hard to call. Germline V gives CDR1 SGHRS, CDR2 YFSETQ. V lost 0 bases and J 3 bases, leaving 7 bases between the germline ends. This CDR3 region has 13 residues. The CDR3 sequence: CASSLDHGYEQYF. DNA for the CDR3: TGCGCCAGCAGCTTGGATCATGGCTACGAGCAGTACTTC.